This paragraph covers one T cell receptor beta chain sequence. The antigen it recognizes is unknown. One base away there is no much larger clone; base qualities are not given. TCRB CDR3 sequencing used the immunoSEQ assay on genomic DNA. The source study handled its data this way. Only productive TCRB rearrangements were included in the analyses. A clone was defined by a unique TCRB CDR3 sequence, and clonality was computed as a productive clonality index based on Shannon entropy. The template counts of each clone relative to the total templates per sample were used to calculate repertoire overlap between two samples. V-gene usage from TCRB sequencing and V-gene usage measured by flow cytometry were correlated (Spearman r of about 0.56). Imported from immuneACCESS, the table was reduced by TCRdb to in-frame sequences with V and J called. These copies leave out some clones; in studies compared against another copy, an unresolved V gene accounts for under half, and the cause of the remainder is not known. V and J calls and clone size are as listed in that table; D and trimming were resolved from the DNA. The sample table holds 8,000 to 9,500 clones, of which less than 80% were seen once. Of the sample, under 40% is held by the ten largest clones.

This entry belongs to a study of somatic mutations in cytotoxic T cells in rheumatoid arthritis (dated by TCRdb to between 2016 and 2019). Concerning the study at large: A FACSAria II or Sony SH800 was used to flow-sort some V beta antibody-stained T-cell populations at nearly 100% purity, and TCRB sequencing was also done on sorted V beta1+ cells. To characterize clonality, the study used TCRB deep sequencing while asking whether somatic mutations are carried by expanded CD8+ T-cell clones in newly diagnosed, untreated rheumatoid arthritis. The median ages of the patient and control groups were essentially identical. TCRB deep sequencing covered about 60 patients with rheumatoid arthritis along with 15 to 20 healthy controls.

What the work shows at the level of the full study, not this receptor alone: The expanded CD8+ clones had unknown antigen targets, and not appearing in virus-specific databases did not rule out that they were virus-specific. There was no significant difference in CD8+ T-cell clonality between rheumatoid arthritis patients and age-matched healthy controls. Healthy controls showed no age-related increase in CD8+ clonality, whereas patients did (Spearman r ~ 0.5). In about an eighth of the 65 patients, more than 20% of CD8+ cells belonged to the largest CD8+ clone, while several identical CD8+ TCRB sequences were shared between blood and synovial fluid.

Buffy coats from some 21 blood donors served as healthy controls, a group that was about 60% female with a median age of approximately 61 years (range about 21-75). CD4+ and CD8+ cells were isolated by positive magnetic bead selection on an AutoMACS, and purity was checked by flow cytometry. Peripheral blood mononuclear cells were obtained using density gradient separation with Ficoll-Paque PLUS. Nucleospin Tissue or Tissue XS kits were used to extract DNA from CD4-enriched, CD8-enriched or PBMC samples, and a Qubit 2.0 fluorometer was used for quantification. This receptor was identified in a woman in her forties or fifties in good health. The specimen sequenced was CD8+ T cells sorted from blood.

The DNA sequence is TGTGCCAGCAGGGAGACAGGTTCCCTCGAGCAGTACTTC. It translates as CASRETGSLEQYF. Here the chain combines TRBV6-1 and TRBJ2-7; the D segment could be TRBD1, given 6 matching bases. From the cysteine through the phenylalanine, the CDR3 covers 13 amino acids. Only the CDR3 DNA stays, 39 bases, in frame from base 1. Sequences MNHNS (CDR1) and SASEGT (CDR2) are obtained from the germline V gene. V is cut by 6 bases and J by 6 bases, and the space between the germline ends is 15 bases.